The clone carrying this T cell receptor (beta chain) was seen a single time. Its matching antigen is unknown. PCR involved 60 Vbeta and 13 Jbeta primers. The protocol was immunoSEQ multiplex PCR, while the TCRdb copy is restricted to in-frame clones and leaves out a portion. The sample yields about 190,000 clones, around 85% seen once. This entry belongs to a study of cytomegalovirus exposure and HLA in healthy donors. From germline, CDR1 is SGHNT and CDR2 YYREEE (reference sequence). The CDR3 loop spans 15 amino acids. V shed 3 bases and J shed 1 base, with 13 bases lying between them. Whole-study findings and limits: Overall, around 150 TCR beta chains were annotated as cytomegalovirus-associated. There were some public TCRs occurring in many donors, but most TCR sequences were rare.

The J gene is TRBJ1-1, the V gene TRBV5-4; D gene uncertain. The sequencing sample was made of PBMCs. The receptor was isolated from a man aged 18 to 30 in good health and CMV-seronegative. The CDR3 loop is CASSSPHGGNTEAFF. The CDR3 DNA reads TGTGCCAGCAGCTCCCCCCACGGAGGGAACACTGAAGCTTTCTTT.